A selection of T cell receptor beta chains follows, all from one sample in a study of blood T cell repertoires in COVID-19. Profiled with immunoSEQ multiplex PCR; TCRdb holds only in-frame clones, not every one. The data show fewer than 350,000 clones, around nine tenths seen once. Sequencing used peripheral blood. Receptor source: a woman aged 55-70 years with COVID-19, enrolled during active disease. The CDR3 runs from the conserved cysteine through the conserved F or W. Each record gives: J gene, clone size, V gene, D gene, CDR3 DNA, CDR3 protein. D genes are given only for firm matches. Clone size is stated in some rows and not others, as once, few, many or a class when expanded.

>TRBJ2-7|-|TRBV20-1|-
TGCAGTGCTAGTCTCCCCAGAACCTACGAGCAGTACTTC
CSASLPRTYEQYF
>TRBJ2-3|-|TRBV2|-
TGTGCCAGCAGTGAACGGCGGGGCGCGACAGATACGCAGTATTTT
CASSERRGATDTQYF
>TRBJ2-1|-|TRBV7-2|TRBD1
TGTGCCAGCAGCCTCTACTCCGGGACAGTCCCGATGGGTGAGCAGTTCTTC
CASSLYSGTVPMGEQFF
>TRBJ2-5|once|TRBV2|-
TGTGCCAGCAGCCGGGATAGGGGCGCGGGGGAGACCCAGTACTTC
CASSRDRGAGETQYF
>TRBJ1-1|-|TRBV4-1|-
TGCGCCAGCAGCCAAAAGACAGGAACCAACACTGAAGCTTTCTTT
CASSQKTGTNTEAFF
>TRBJ2-7|-|TRBV7-9|TRBD1
TGTGCCAGCAGCTCTCCGGGACAGGGGTCGTACGAGCAGTACTTC
CASSSPGQGSYEQYF
>TRBJ2-3|-|TRBV24-1|TRBD1
TGTGCCACCAGTGATCGGGGACAGGGGGCGACTAGCGATCCCCGAGATACGCAGTATTTT
CATSDRGQGATSDPRDTQYF
>TRBJ1-2|-|TRBV18|-
TGTGCCAGCTCACCACCCAGGGTCCCATATGGCTACACCTTC
CASSPPRVPYGYTF
>TRBJ2-7|-|TRBV6-1|-
TGTGCCAGCAGTGAACGGGGCAGGGGCCCCGGGCAGTACTTC
CASSERGRGPGQYF
>TRBJ2-3|-|TRBV28|TRBD2
TGTGCCTCCGGGACTAGCGGGGTCTCCATCACAGATACGCAGTATTTT
CASGTSGVSITDTQYF
>TRBJ2-2|-|TRBV14|-
TGTGCCAGCAGCCAAGTTCCTAACGCCGGGGAGCTGTTTTTT
CASSQVPNAGELFF
>TRBJ2-7|-|TRBV3-1/TRBV3-2|-
TGTGCCAGCAGCCAAGACCTACCTAACCACGAGCAGTACTTC
CASSQDLPNHEQYF
>TRBJ1-1|-|TRBV5-4|-
TGTGCCAGCAGAGGGTCGTGGGGGCCGAACACTGAAGCTTTCTTT
CASRGSWGPNTEAFF
>TRBJ1-6|-|TRBV6-5|-
TGTGCCAGCAGTTACTCGGAGGCCCCTCCACGAACCCTCCACTTT
CASSYSEAPPRTLHF
>TRBJ2-2|-|TRBV2|TRBD1
TGTGCCAGCAATCGGGACAGGGATGGGGAGCTGTTTTTT
CASNRDRDGELFF
>TRBJ2-5|-|TRBV12-3/TRBV12-4|TRBD1
TGTGCCAGCAGCCTAGGACAGGAGAGGACCCAGTACTTC
CASSLGQERTQYF
>TRBJ2-5|-|TRBV19|TRBD2
TGTGCCAGTAGTATCGGAGCGGGGAACGTCCCAGAGACCCAGTACTTC
CASSIGAGNVPETQYF
>TRBJ1-6|-|TRBV6-5|TRBD1
TGTGCCAGCACTCGGGACAGGTTGGGTAATTCACCCCTCCACTTT
CASTRDRLGNSPLHF
>TRBJ2-7|-|TRBV4-1|TRBD2
TGCGCCAGCAGCCAAGGACTAGCGGCGACCTACGAGCAGTACTTC
CASSQGLAATYEQYF
>TRBJ1-2|-|TRBV9|TRBD1
TGTGCCAGCAGCGCCGGGACAGGGGGGGGTGGCTACACCTTC
CASSAGTGGGGYTF
>TRBJ2-1|-|TRBV5-8|TRBD2
TGTGCCAGCGGGCTGGTCCGCGGGGGTTCATACAATGAGCAGTTCTTC
CASGLVRGGSYNEQFF
>TRBJ1-2|-|TRBV19|-
TGTGCCAGTAGTATAGTCGGGTATGGCTACACCTTC
CASSIVGYGYTF
>TRBJ2-1|few|TRBV15|TRBD2
TGTGCCACCAGCAGGACTAGCGGGGGGGCATATGAGCAGTTCTTC
CATSRTSGGAYEQFF
>TRBJ2-3|-|TRBV3-1/TRBV3-2|-
TGTGCCACACAGGAGGTTGCGGGGGCGCCCACAGATACGCAGTATTTT
CATQEVAGAPTDTQYF
>TRBJ2-1|-|TRBV2|-
TGTGCCAGCTCAGGACAGCCAGAATACAATGAGCAGTTCTTC
CASSGQPEYNEQFF
>TRBJ1-5|-|TRBV7-6|TRBD1
TGTGCCAGCCCTTGGGAGGACAGGGGTTATCAGCCCCAGCATTTT
CASPWEDRGYQPQHF
>TRBJ2-7|-|TRBV5-1|-
TGCGCCAGCAGCTTGGGGGCTAGCGAGAAGCCCGAGCAGTACTTC
CASSLGASEKPEQYF